Listed below are T cell receptor beta chains from one sample, sequenced in a study of T cells in localized non-small cell lung cancer. Repertoires were generated with immunoSEQ multiplex PCR, while TCRdb's copy carries only in-frame clones and drops some. The sample comprises some 35,000 clones, around 94% of which are singletons, and roughly 7.4% rests with the top ten. This specimen consisted of peripheral blood, obtained before any cancer treatment. Every receptor here comes from a female donor aged 60 or older with stage I lung adenocarcinoma. The CDR3 runs from the conserved cysteine through the conserved F or W. The order of the fields is clone size, V gene, J gene, D gene, CDR3 DNA, CDR3 protein. D genes are given only for firm matches. Clone size is shown for a subset of rows, as once, few, many or a class of expanded clone.

.	TRBV7-9	TRBJ1-2	.	TGTGCCAGCAGCCCCGGATACCACTTGGACTATGGCTACACCTTC	CASSPGYHLDYGYTF
few	TRBV27	TRBJ1-6	TRBD1	TGTGCCAGTTCGACAGGGGGTTGGAATTCACCCCTCCACTTT	CASSTGGWNSPLHF
.	TRBV7-2	TRBJ1-2	.	TGTGCCAGCAGCTTAAGTAGGGTACTTAACTATGGCTACACCTTC	CASSLSRVLNYGYTF
.	TRBV5-6	TRBJ1-3	TRBD1	TGTGCCAGCAGCTTGGGGGCAGGGGGATACTCTGGAAACACCATATATTTT	CASSLGAGGYSGNTIYF
.	TRBV28	TRBJ2-2	.	TGTGCCAGCAGTTTAGGGATACGCACCGGGGAGCTGTTTTTT	CASSLGIRTGELFF
once	TRBV5-1	TRBJ1-6	.	TGCGCCAGCAGCTTGGCGGGAGGGCCTGATTCACCCCTCCACTTT	CASSLAGGPDSPLHF
.	TRBV7-3	TRBJ2-6	.	TGTGCCAGCAGCTTACAAATGGGCGGATCTGGGGCCAACGTCCTGACTTTC	CASSLQMGGSGANVLTF
.	TRBV7-2	TRBJ2-3	TRBD2	TGTGCCAGCAGCGGACTAGCGGGGGGGCCCCACGATACGCAGTATTTT	CASSGLAGGPHDTQYF
.	TRBV5-1	TRBJ1-1	TRBD1	TGCGCCAGCAGCTTGGTTACAGGGGTTTACACTGAAGCTTTCTTT	CASSLVTGVYTEAFF
.	TRBV6-6	TRBJ1-5	TRBD1	TGTGCCAGCAGTTTTGGACAGGGTGATCAGCCCCAGCATTTT	CASSFGQGDQPQHF
.	TRBV9	TRBJ2-5	TRBD2	TGTGCCAGCAGCCCCAGGGGGTTGACTAGCGGGGGGCCCGGGGCCCAGTACTTC	CASSPRGLTSGGPGAQYF
.	TRBV7-9	TRBJ1-3	.	TGTGCCAGCAGCTCGCACGGAGGCTACTCTGGAAACACCATATATTTT	CASSSHGGYSGNTIYF
.	TRBV29-1	TRBJ1-1	.	TGCAGCGCAAGATCGAACACTGAAGCTTTCTTT	CSARSNTEAFF
.	TRBV6-4	TRBJ1-3	.	TGTGCCAGCAGTACATCTCCTGGAAACACCATATATTTT	CASSTSPGNTIYF
once	TRBV6-6	TRBJ1-1	.	TGTGCCAGCAGTTACTCGAGAAGTGGACAGCAGGAAGCTTTCTTT	CASSYSRSGQQEAFF
.	TRBV4-1	TRBJ2-2	.	TGCGCCAGCAGCCAAGGCAGGCAGTTGGTGGAGCTGTTTTTT	CASSQGRQLVELFF
.	TRBV4-2	TRBJ2-3	TRBD2	TGTGCCAGCAGCCAAGGTTCTAGCGGGGGGCCCACAGATACGCAGTATTTT	CASSQGSSGGPTDTQYF
.	TRBV15	TRBJ2-2	TRBD2	TGTGCCACCAGAGGGGGAGCGGGGGGAACCGGGGAGCTGTTTTTT	CATRGGAGGTGELFF
.	TRBV5-5	TRBJ1-5	.	TGTGCCAGCAGCTTGACCCTGGACATACTCGGAAATCAGCCCCAGCATTTT	CASSLTLDILGNQPQHF
.	TRBV18	TRBJ2-2	TRBD1	TGTGCCAGCTCACCGGACAGGGCCACCGGGGAGCTGTTTTTT	CASSPDRATGELFF
.	TRBV6-4	TRBJ2-3	.	TGTGCCAGCAGTGTAGAACAGACAGATACGCAGTATTTT	CASSVEQTDTQYF
.	TRBV5-6	TRBJ2-1	TRBD2	TGTGCCAGCAGCTTGCGGGGACTAGCGGGGGGGCTGAAGATCAATGAGCAGTTCTTC	CASSLRGLAGGLKINEQFF
.	TRBV9	TRBJ2-2	TRBD1	TGTGCCAGCAGCGCGCTCGGGACAGGGATCACCGGGGAGCTGTTTTTT	CASSALGTGITGELFF
.	TRBV5-1	TRBJ2-1	TRBD1	TGCGCCAGCATGGCCGGGACAGGGAAGAATGAGCAGTTCTTC	CASMAGTGKNEQFF
few	TRBV19	TRBJ2-5	TRBD1	TGTGCCAGCGGCACAGGGGTCCAAGAGACCCAGTACTTC	CASGTGVQETQYF
.	TRBV5-6	TRBJ1-1	.	TGTGCCAGTCTGAGGCAGGGAGGAACTGAAGCTTTCTTT	CASLRQGGTEAFF
.	TRBV7-2	TRBJ2-1	TRBD2	TGTGCCAGCAGCCCCCTCCAGGGGCAGCGGGGGCACAATGAGCAGTTCTTC	CASSPLQGQRGHNEQFF
.	TRBV7-8	TRBJ1-1	.	TGTGCCAGCAGCCCCGGACGGAACACTGAAGCTTTCTTT	CASSPGRNTEAFF
.	TRBV19	TRBJ1-2	TRBD1	TGTGCCAGTAGTCCAAGTTGGGGACAGGGAGTCGGTGGCTACACCTTC	CASSPSWGQGVGGYTF
.	TRBV7-6	TRBJ1-5	.	TGTGCCAGCAGCTTGGGTCCCGGCCGCCCGGGGGATCAGCCCCAGCATTTT	CASSLGPGRPGDQPQHF